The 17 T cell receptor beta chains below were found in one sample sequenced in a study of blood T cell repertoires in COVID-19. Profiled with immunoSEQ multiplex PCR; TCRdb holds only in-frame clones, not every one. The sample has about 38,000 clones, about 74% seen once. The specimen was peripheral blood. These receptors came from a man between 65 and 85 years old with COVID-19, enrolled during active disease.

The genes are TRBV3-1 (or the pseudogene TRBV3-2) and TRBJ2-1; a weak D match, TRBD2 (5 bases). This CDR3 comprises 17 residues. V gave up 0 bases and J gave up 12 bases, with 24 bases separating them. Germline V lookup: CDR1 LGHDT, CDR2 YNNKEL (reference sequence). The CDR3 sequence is CASSQESWLKTPGGQFF. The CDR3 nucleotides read TGTGCCAGCAGCCAAGAGTCCTGGTTGAAGACACCCGGAGGGCAGTTCTTC.

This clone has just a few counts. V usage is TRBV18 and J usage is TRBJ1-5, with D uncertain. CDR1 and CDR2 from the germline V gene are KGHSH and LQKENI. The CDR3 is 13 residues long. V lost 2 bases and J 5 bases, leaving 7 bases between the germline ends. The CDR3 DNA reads TGTGCCAGCTCACCAGCGGAGTATCAGCCCCAGCATTTT. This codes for CASSPAEYQPQHF.

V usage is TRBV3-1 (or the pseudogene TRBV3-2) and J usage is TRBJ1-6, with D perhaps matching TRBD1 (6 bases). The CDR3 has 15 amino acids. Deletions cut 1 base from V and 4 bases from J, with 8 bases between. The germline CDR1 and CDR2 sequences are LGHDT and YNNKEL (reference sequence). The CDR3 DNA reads TGTGCCAGCAGCCAAGCAGGGGCTTATAATTCACCCCTCCACTTT. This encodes CASSQAGAYNSPLHF.

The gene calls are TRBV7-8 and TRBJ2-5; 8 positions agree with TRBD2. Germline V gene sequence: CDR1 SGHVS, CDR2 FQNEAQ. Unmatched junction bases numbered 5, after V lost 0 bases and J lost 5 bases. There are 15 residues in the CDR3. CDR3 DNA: TGTGCCAGCAGCTTAGCGAGGCCTAGCGGGGAGACCCAGTACTTC. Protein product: CASSLARPSGETQYF.

The CDR3 is CSAGQTNTGELFF. The DNA of the CDR3 is TGCAGCGCCGGACAGACGAACACCGGGGAGCTGTTTTTT. The genes are TRBV29-1 and TRBJ2-2; tentative D call: TRBD1 (6 bases). Germline CDR1 SQVTM, CDR2 ANQGSEA. V was cut by 7 bases and J by 0 bases, with 9 bases left in between. The CDR3 is 13 residues long.

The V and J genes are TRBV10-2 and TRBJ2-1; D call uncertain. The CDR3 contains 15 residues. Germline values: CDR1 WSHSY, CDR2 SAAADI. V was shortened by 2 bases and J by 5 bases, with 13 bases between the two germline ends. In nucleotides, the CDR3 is TGCGCCAGCAGTGAGGCTAGTTTGCTGAACAATGAGCAGTTCTTC. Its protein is CASSEASLLNNEQFF.

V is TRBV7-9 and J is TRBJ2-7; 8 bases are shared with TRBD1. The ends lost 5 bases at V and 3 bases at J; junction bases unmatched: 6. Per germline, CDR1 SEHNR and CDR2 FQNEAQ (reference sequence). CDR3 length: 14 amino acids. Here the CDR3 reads CASSPGGSSYEQYF. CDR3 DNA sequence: TGTGCCAGCAGCCCAGGGGGCTCAAGCTACGAGCAGTACTTC.

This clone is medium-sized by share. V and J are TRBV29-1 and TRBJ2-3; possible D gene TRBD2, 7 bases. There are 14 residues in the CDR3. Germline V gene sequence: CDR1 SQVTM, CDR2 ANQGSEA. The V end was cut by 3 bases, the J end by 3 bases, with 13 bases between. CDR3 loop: CSVDRGAETDTQYF. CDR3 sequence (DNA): TGCAGCGTTGATCGGGGGGCGGAGACAGATACGCAGTATTTT.

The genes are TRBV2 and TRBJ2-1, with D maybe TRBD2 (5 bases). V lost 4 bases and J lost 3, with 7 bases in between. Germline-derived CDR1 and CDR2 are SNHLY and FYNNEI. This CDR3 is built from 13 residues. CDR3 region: CASSATNYNEQFF. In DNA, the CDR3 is TGTGCCAGCAGTGCGACTAACTACAATGAGCAGTTCTTC.

The CDR3 region is CASSIVTRNTEAFF. CDR3 nucleotides: TGTGCCAGTAGTATAGTAACACGGAACACTGAAGCTTTCTTT. The J gene is TRBJ1-1, the V gene TRBV19, with unresolved D. Germline loops: CDR1 LNHDA, CDR2 SQIVND (reference sequence). There are 14 residues in the CDR3. Trimming shortened V by 1 base and J by 1 base, and 7 bases separated the two germline ends.

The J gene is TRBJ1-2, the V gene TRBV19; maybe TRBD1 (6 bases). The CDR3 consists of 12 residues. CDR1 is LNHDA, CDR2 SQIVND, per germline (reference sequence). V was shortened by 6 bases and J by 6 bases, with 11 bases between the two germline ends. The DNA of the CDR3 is TGTGCCAGTAGGTGGGGGCTGGATGGCTACACCTTC. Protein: CASRWGLDGYTF. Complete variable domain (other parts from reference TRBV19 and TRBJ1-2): DGGITQSPKYLFRKEGQNVTLSCEQNLNHDAMYWYRQDPGQGLRLIYYSQIVNDFQKGDIAEGYSVSREKKESFPLTVTSAQKNPTAFYLCASRWGLDGYTFGSGTRLTVV.

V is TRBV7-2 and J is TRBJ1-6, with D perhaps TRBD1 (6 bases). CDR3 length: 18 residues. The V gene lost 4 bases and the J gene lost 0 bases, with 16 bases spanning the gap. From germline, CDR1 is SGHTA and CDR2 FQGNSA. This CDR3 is CASSSFGDTSSYNSPLHF. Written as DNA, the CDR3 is TGTGCCAGCAGCTCCTTCGGGGACACCAGCTCCTATAATTCACCCCTCCACTTT.

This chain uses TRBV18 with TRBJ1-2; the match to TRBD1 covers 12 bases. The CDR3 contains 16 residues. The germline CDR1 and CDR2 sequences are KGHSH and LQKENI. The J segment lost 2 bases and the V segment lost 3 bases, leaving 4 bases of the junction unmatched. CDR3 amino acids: CASSPGQGARNYGYTF. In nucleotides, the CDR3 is TGTGCCAGCTCACCGGGACAGGGGGCGCGGAACTATGGCTACACCTTC. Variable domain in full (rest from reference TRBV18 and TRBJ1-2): NAGVMQNPRHLVRRRGQEARLRCSPMKGHSHVYWYRQLPEEGLKFMVYLQKENIIDESGMPKERFSAEFPKEGPSILRIQQVVRGDSAAYFCASSPGQGARNYGYTFGSGTRLTVV.

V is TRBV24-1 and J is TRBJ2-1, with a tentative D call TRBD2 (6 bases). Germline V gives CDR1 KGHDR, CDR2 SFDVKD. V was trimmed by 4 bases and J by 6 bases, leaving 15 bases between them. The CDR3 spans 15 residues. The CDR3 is CATSEGEVPPNEQFF. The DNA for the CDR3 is TGTGCCACCAGTGAGGGGGAGGTCCCCCCCAATGAGCAGTTCTTC.

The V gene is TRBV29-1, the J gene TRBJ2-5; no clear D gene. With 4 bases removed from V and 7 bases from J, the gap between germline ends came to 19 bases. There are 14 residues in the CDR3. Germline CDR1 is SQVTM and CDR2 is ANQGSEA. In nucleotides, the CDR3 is TGCAGCGTTGTCGAGACACCAGGTCTTGGGACCCAGTACTTC. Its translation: CSVVETPGLGTQYF. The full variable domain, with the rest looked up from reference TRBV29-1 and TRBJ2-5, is SAVISQKPSRDICQRGTSLTIQCQVDSQVTMMFWYRQQPGQSLTLIATANQGSEATYESGFVIDKFPISRPNLTFSTLTVSNMSPEDSSIYLCSVVETPGLGTQYFGPGTRLLVL.

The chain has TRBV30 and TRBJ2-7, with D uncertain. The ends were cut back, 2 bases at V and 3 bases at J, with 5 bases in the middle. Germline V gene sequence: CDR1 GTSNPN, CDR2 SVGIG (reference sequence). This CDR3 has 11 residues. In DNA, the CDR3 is TGTGCCTGGAGTCACAGCTACGAGCAGTACTTC. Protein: CAWSHSYEQYF. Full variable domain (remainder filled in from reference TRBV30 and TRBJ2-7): SQTIHQWPATLVQPVGSPLSLECTVEGTSNPNLYWYRQAAGRGLQLLFYSVGIGQISSEVPQNLSASRPQDRQFILSSKKLLLSDSGFYLCAWSHSYEQYFGPGTRLTVT.

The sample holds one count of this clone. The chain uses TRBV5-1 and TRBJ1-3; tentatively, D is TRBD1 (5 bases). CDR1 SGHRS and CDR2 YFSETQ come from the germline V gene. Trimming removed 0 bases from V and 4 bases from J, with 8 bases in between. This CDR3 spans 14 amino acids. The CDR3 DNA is TGCGCCAGCAGCTTGGGCAGGGCGGGAAACACCATATATTTT. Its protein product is CASSLGRAGNTIYF.